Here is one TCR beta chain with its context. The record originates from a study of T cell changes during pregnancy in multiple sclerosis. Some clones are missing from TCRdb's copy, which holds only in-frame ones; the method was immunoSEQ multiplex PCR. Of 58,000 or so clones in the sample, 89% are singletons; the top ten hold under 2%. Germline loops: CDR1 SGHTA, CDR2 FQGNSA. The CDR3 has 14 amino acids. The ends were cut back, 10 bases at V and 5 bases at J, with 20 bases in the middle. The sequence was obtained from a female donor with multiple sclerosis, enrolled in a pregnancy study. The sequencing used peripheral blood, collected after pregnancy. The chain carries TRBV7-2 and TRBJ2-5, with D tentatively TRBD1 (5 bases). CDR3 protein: CATSKGRAAETQYF. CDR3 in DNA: TGTGCCACCTCGAAAGGCAGGGCAGCGGAGACCCAGTACTTC. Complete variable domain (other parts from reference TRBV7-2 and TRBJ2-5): GAGVSQSPSNKVTEKGKDVELRCDPISGHTALYWYRQSLGQGLEFLIYFQGNSAPDKSGLPSDRFSAERTGGSVSTLTIQRTQQEDSAVYLCATSKGRAAETQYFGPGTRLLVL.